The 9 T cell receptor beta chains reported below all come from one sample, sequenced in a study of cytomegalovirus exposure and HLA in healthy donors (dated by TCRdb to 2017 to 2019). Library preparation used the immunoSEQ multiplex PCR assay. In its TCRdb copy, this immuneACCESS table keeps in-frame sequences only and misses some clones. Where compared with another copy, unresolved V genes explain less than half of these, and the others have no known cause. The sample includes fewer than 400,000 clones, with 75% to 90% observed a single time. The ten largest account for about 0.8% of the sample. The sample was PBMCs. These receptors all come from a woman between 18 and 29 years old in good health and CMV-seronegative.

The V and J genes are TRBV29-1 and TRBJ2-5; D is perhaps TRBD2 (6 bases). V shed 5 bases and J shed 2 bases, with 15 bases lying between them. This CDR3 has 14 amino acids. Per the germline V gene, CDR1 is SQVTM and CDR2 is ANQGSEA. CDR3 in amino acids: CSVRETATQETQYF. DNA for the CDR3: TGCAGCGTTCGGGAGACAGCTACTCAAGAGACCCAGTACTTC.

This chain connects TRBV15 to TRBJ2-7, with D unclear. The CDR3 has 14 residues. The germline V gene has CDR1 LNHNV and CDR2 YYDKDF (reference sequence). Trimming left V 3 bases short and J 7 bases short, with 16 bases between. Here the CDR3 reads CATSSNLGPVEQYF. As DNA, the CDR3 is TGTGCCACCAGCAGTAACCTGGGCCCCGTTGAGCAGTACTTC.

J is TRBJ1-1 and V is TRBV7-9, with 10 nucleotides matching TRBD1. The CDR3 length is 14 residues. The V gene's germline CDR1 is SEHNR and CDR2 FQNEAQ (reference sequence). The trim removed 1 base at V and 6 bases at J, leaving 2 bases unmatched. The CDR3 nucleotides read TGTGCCAGCAGCTTAGGACAGGGGGCGGCTGAAGCTTTCTTT. This codes for CASSLGQGAAEAFF. The whole variable domain, remainder taken from reference TRBV7-9 and TRBJ1-1, is DTGVSQNPRHKITKRGQNVTFRCDPISEHNRLYWYRQTLGQGPEFLTYFQNEAQLEKSRLLSDRFSAERPKGSFSTLEIQRTEQGDSAMYLCASSLGQGAAEAFFGQGTRLTVV.

The chain joins TRBV2 to TRBJ2-7; 10 bases fit TRBD2. Germline V gives CDR1 SNHLY, CDR2 FYNNEI. Trimming at V came to 10 bases and at J to 5 bases, leaving 8 bases not matched to a gene. CDR3 length: 13 residues. For the CDR3, the DNA is TGTGCCACCCAAACTAGCGGGACCAACGAGCAGTACTTC. Its translation is CATQTSGTNEQYF.

This clone appeared once. The chain links TRBV13 to TRBJ1-1, with D possibly TRBD1 on 6 matching bases. The CDR3 has 14 residues. Per the germline V gene, CDR1 is PRHDT and CDR2 is FYEKMQ (reference sequence). Trimming cost V 9 bases and J 4 bases, with 18 bases left between them. CDR3 nucleotides: TGTGCCAGTTCACCCAGGGGTCGTGGCACTGAAGCTTTCTTT. This translates into CASSPRGRGTEAFF.

This chain links TRBV28 with TRBJ2-7; 14 positions agree with TRBD2. The CDR3 length is 15 residues. The V gene's germline CDR1 is MDHEN and CDR2 SYDVKM. With V trimmed by 2 bases and J by 9 bases, 6 bases remained unmatched. The CDR3 nucleotides are TGTGCCAGCAGTTTACCGGGACTAGCGGGAGAGGGGCAGTACTTC. Translated: CASSLPGLAGEGQYF. Together with reference TRBV28 and TRBJ2-7, the CDR3 gives the full variable domain: DVKVTQSSRYLVKRTGEKVFLECVQDMDHENMFWYRQDPGLGLRLIYFSYDVKMKEKGDIPEGYSVSREKKERFSLILESASTNQTSMYLCASSLPGLAGEGQYFGPGTRLTVT.

This chain links TRBV9 with TRBJ2-7, with TRBD2 as a possible D gene (6 bases). Germline V CDR1 and CDR2: SGDLS, YYNGEE. V lost 5 bases and J 4 bases, leaving 16 bases between the germline ends. The CDR3 consists of 14 residues. Written as DNA, the CDR3 is TGTGCCAGCAGTCCTACCGCGGGGACGTACGAGCAGTACTTC. Its translation is CASSPTAGTYEQYF. Filled out from reference TRBV9 and TRBJ2-7, the complete variable domain reads DSGVTQTPKHLITATGQRVTLRCSPRSGDLSVYWYQQSLDQGLQFLIQYYNGEERAKGNILERFSAQQFPDLHSELNLSSLELGDSALYFCASSPTAGTYEQYFGPGTRLTVT.

The chain has TRBV5-1 and TRBJ1-1, with TRBD1 matching 9 bases. The CDR3 runs 15 residues. The germline gives CDR1 SGHRS, CDR2 YFSETQ. V lost 4 bases and J lost 6; bases outside the gene matches: 10. As DNA, the CDR3 is TGCGCCAGCAGCCCGGCCGGGACAGGGTTGTCTGAAGCTTTCTTT. Translation gives CASSPAGTGLSEAFF.

This rearrangement joins TRBV13 to TRBJ1-1; 7 nucleotides align to TRBD1. CDR1 is PRHDT, CDR2 FYEKMQ, per germline (reference sequence). The trim removed 6 bases at V and 1 base at J, leaving 8 bases unmatched. The CDR3 extends over 15 amino acids. CDR3 in DNA: TGTGCCAGCAGTTTCACGGACAGGAAGAACACTGAAGCTTTCTTT. This gives the protein CASSFTDRKNTEAFF.